Sequencing of this TCR beta chain was carried out in a study of cytomegalovirus exposure and HLA in healthy donors. Overall study: Findings of an earlier analysis included about 120 million unique TCR beta sequences from roughly 190 million T cells.

Notes on this clone: Its antigen is unidentified.

Researchers ran the PCR with 60 Vbeta and 13 Jbeta primers. The repertoire was sequenced with immunoSEQ multiplex PCR; TCRdb's copy has only in-frame clones and lacks some. The sample contains roughly 110,000 clones, about 80% of which appear only once. CDR1 SEHNR and CDR2 FQNEAQ come from the germline V gene (reference sequence). The CDR3 totals 17 residues. Trimming left V 0 bases short and J 3 bases short, with 17 bases between. Notes on the study in general: HLA alleles were associated with 17,000 or so TCR beta sequences in a later analysis at 0.05 false discovery rate. Overall, 164 TCR beta chains were annotated as cytomegalovirus-associated. An ancestry cluster, one associated with Asian ancestry, reportedly showed fewer N-insertions than the approximately 700-donor mean in a later analysis.

The chain carries TRBV7-9 and TRBJ1-2, with D maybe TRBD1 (6 bases). This sequence originates from a woman between 18 and 29 years old in good health and CMV-seropositive. Sequencing was performed on PBMCs. CDR3 sequence (DNA): TGTGCCAGCAGCTTAGCCTGGACAGTGATCGATGACTATGGCTACACCTTC. As protein: CASSLAWTVIDDYGYTF.